This T cell receptor beta chain was recorded in a study of blood T cell repertoires in COVID-19. At the level of the study: Sites in the United States, Italy and Spain provided acute and convalescent COVID-19 samples. The cDNA or gDNA used as material had been derived from T cells, B-cell-depleted T cells, or PBMCs.

The length of the CDR3 is 16 residues. Germline values: CDR1 LNHDA, CDR2 SQIVND (reference sequence). V was shortened by 5 bases and J by 9 bases, with 20 bases between the two germline ends. As originally analysed: By means of reference gene primer amplification, nucleated cell counts were estimated. The repertoire was sequenced with immunoSEQ multiplex PCR; TCRdb's copy has only in-frame clones and lacks some. V and J calls and clone size are as listed in that table; D and trimming were resolved from the DNA. Here the sample spans around 200,000 clones, roughly nine tenths being singletons. This chain uses TRBV19 with TRBJ1-6, with D perhaps TRBD1 (5 bases). This TCR derives from a man aged 70-80 years with active or convalescent COVID-19. Sequencing input: peripheral blood. CDR3 sequence: CASSVIPGGVGSPLHF. The CDR3 DNA reads TGTGCCAGTAGTGTAATTCCGGGGGGAGTTGGTTCACCCCTCCACTTT.